This TCR beta chain is drawn from a study of T cell responses to AZD1222 COVID-19 vaccine. Points from the study as a whole: CD4 TCRs linked to vaccination spanned spike, dominating at 160-218 and 743-854. Seropositivity was recorded at baseline in only six AZD1222 recipients. Repertoires were collected only later (after the peak T cell response had occurred).

Recipients boosted at about 4 weeks or about 12 weeks are pooled. CDR3 length equals 13 residues. Germline V gives CDR1 LGHDT, CDR2 YNNKEL (reference sequence). Trimming left V 1 base short and J 10 bases short, with 14 bases between. Points on this clone: The target antigen is unknown.

Here immunoSEQ multiplex PCR was the method, and the copy in TCRdb shows in-frame clones only, minus some. The sample lists some 96,000 clones; almost 90% were seen once. This chain links TRBV3-1 (or the pseudogene TRBV3-2) with TRBJ2-7; D call uncertain. The material was peripheral blood, obtained 28 days after the second AZD1222 dose. The origin of this receptor is an adult who received the AZD1222 COVID-19 vaccine. The CDR3 bases are TGTGCCAGCAGCCAAGTGACCTCACAAGCTCAGTACTTC. Translating gives CASSQVTSQAQYF.